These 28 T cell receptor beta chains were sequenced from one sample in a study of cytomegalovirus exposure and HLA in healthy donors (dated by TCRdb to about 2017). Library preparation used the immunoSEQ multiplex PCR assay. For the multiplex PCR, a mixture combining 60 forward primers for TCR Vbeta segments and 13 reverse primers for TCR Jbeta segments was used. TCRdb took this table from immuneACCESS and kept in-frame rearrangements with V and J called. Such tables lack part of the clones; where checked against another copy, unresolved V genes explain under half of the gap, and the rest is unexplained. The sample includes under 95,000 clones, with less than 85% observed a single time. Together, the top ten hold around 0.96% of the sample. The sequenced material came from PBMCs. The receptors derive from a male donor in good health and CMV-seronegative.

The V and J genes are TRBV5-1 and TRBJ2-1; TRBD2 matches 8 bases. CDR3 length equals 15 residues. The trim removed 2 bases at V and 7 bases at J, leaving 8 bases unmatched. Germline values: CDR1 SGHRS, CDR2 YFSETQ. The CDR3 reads CASSLGLAGPNEQFF. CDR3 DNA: TGCGCCAGCAGCTTAGGGCTAGCGGGTCCTAATGAGCAGTTCTTC.

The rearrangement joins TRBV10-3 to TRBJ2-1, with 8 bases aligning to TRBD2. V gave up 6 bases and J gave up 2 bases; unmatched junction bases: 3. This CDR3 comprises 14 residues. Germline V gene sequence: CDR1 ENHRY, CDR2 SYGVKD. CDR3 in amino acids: CAIREGLAYNEQFF. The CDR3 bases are TGTGCCATCAGAGAGGGACTAGCCTACAATGAGCAGTTCTTC.

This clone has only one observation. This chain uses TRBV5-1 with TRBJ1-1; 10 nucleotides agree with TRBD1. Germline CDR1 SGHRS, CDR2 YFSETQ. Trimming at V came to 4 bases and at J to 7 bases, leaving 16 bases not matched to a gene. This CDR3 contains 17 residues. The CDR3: CASSTTGQGSPQGEAFF. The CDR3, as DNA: TGCGCCAGCAGCACCACGGGACAGGGGTCTCCTCAGGGTGAAGCTTTCTTT. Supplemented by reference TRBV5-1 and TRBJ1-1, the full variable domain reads KAGVTQTPRYLIKTRGQQVTLSCSPISGHRSVSWYQQTPGQGLQFLFEYFSETQRNKGNFPGRFSGRQFSNSRSEMNVSTLELGDSALYLCASSTTGQGSPQGEAFFGQGTRLTVV.

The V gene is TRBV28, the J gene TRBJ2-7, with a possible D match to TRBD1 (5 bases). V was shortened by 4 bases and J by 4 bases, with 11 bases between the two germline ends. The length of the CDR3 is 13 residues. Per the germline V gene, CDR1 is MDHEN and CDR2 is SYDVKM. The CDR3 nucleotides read TGTGCCAGCAGTTCACAGGTAATATACGAGCAGTACTTC. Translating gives CASSSQVIYEQYF.

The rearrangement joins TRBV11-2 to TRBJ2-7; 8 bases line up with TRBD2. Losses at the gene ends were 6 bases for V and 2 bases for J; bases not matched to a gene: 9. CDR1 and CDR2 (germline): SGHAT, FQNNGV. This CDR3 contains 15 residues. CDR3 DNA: TGTGCCAGCAGTCTAAACCCGGGAGGGGCCTACGAGCAGTACTTC. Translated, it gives CASSLNPGGAYEQYF. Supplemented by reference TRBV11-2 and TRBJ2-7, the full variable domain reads EAGVAQSPRYKIIEKRQSVAFWCNPISGHATLYWYQQILGQGPKLLIQFQNNGVVDDSQLPKDRFSAERLKGVDSTLKIQPAKLEDSAVYLCASSLNPGGAYEQYFGPGTRLTVT.

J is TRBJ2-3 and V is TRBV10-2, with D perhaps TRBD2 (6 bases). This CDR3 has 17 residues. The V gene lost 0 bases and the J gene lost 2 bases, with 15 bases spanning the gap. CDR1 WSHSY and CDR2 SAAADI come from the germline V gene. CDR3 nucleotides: TGCGCCAGCAGTGAGTCCGGGACTCCGACGTCCACAGATACGCAGTATTTT. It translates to CASSESGTPTSTDTQYF.

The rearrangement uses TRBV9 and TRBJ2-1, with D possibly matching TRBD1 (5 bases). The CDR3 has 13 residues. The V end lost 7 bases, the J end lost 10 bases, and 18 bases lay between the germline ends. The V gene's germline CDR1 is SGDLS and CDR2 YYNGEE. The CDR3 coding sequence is TGTGCCAGCGCCATAGGGGTCATATCAGAGCAGTTCTTC. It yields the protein CASAIGVISEQFF.

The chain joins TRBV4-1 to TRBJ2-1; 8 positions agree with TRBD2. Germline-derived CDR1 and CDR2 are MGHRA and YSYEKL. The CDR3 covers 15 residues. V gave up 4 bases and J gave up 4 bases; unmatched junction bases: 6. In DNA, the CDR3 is TGCGCCAGCAGCCTCGGGGGGGCCTATTACAATGAGCAGTTCTTC. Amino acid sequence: CASSLGGAYYNEQFF.

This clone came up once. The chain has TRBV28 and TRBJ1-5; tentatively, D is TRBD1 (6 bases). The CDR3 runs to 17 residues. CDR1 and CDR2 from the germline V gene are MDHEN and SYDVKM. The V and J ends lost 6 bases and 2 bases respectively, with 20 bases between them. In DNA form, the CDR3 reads TGTGCCAGCAGGCGACGGCCAGGGGTAAGGGGCAATCAGCCCCAGCATTTT. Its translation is CASRRRPGVRGNQPQHF. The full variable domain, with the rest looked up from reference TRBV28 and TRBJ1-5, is DVKVTQSSRYLVKRTGEKVFLECVQDMDHENMFWYRQDPGLGLRLIYFSYDVKMKEKGDIPEGYSVSREKKERFSLILESASTNQTSMYLCASRRRPGVRGNQPQHFGDGTRLSIL.

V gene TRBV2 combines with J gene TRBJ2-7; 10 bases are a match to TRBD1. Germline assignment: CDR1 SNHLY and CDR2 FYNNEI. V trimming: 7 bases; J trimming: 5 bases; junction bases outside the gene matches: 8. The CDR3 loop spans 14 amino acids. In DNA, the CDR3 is TGTGCCAGCAACAAACCGGACAGGGGGGACGAGCAGTACTTC. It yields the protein CASNKPDRGDEQYF. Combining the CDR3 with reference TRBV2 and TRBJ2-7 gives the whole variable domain EPEVTQTPSHQVTQMGQEVILRCVPISNHLYFYWYRQILGQKVEFLVSFYNNEISEKSEIFDDQFSVERPDGSNFTLKIRSTKLEDSAMYFCASNKPDRGDEQYFGPGTRLTVT.

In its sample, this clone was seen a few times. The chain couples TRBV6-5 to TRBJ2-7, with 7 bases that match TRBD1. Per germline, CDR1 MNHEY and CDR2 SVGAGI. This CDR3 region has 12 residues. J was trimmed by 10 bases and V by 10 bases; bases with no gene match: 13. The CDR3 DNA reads TGTGCCAACAGACAGGGCCCGCCGGGTCAGTACTTC. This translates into CANRQGPPGQYF.

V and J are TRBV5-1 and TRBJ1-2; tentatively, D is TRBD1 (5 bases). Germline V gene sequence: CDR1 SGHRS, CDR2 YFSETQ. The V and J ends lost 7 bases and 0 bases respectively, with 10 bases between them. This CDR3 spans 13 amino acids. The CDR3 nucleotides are TGCGCCAGCCCGGGGGAAACTAACTATGGCTACACCTTC. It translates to CASPGETNYGYTF.

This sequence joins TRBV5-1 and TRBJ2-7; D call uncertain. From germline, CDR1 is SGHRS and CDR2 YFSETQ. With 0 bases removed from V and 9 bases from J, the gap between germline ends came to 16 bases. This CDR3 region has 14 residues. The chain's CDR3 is CASSLAGSSARQYF. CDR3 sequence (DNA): TGCGCCAGCAGCTTGGCCGGGTCAAGTGCGCGGCAGTACTTC.

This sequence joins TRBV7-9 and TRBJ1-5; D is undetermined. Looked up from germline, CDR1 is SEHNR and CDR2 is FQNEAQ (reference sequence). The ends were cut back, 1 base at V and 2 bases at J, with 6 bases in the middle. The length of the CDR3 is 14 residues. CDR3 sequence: CASSLGEGNQPQHF. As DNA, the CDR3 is TGTGCCAGCAGCTTAGGGGAGGGCAATCAGCCCCAGCATTTT.

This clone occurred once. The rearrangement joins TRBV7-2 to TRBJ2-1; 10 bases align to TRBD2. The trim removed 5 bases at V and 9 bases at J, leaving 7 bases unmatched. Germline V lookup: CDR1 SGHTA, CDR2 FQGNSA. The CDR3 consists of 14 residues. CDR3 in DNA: TGTGCCAGCAGCCCGAAGGGACTAGCGAGTGAGCAGTTCTTC. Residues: CASSPKGLASEQFF.

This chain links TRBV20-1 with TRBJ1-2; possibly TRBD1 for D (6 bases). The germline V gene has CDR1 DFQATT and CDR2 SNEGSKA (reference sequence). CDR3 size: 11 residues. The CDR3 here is CRTGSNYGYTF. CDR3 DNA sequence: TGCAGGACAGGCTCTAACTATGGCTACACCTTC.

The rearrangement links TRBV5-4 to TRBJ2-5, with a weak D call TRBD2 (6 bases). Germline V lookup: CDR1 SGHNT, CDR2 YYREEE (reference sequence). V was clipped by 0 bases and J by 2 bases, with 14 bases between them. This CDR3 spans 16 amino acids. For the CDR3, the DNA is TGTGCCAGCAGCTTGGAATCGGGTGGGAGGCAAGAGACCCAGTACTTC. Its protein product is CASSLESGGRQETQYF.

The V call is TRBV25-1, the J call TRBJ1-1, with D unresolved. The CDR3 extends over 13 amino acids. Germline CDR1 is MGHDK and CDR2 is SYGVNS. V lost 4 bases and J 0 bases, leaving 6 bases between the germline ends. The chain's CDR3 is CASSAIMNTEAFF. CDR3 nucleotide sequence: TGTGCCAGCAGTGCTATAATGAACACTGAAGCTTTCTTT.

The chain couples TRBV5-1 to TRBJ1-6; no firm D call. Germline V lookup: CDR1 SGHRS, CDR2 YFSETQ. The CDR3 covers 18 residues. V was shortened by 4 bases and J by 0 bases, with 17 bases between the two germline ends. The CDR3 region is CASSIGSAFFSYNSPLHF. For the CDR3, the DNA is TGCGCCAGCAGCATCGGGTCTGCTTTCTTCTCCTATAATTCACCCCTCCACTTT.

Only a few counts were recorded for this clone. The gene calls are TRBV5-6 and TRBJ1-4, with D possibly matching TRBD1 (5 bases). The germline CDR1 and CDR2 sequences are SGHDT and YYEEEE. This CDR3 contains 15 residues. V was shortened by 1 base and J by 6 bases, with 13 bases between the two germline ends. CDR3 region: CASSLLAGWDEKLFF. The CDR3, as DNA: TGTGCCAGCAGCTTGCTCGCAGGGTGGGATGAAAAACTGTTTTTT.

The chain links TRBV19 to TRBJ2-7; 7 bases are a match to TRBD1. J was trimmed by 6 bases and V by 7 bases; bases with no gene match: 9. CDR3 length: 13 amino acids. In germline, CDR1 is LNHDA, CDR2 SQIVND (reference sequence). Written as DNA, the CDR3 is TGTGCCAGTACAAAACAGGGGACGGTCGAGCAGTACTTC. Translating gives CASTKQGTVEQYF.

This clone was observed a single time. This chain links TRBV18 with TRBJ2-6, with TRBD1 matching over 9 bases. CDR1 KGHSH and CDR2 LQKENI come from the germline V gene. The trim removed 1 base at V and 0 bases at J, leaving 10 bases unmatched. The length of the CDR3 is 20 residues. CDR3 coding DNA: TGTGCCAGCTCACCACTCCTTCGGGGACAGGGCCTCTCTGGGGCCAACGTCCTGACTTTC. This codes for CASSPLLRGQGLSGANVLTF.

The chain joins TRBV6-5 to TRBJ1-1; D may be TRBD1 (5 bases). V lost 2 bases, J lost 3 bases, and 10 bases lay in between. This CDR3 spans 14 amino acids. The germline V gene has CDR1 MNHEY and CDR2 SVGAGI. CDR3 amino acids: CASSYQGVYTEAFF. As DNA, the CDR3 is TGTGCCAGCAGTTACCAGGGTGTCTACACTGAAGCTTTCTTT.

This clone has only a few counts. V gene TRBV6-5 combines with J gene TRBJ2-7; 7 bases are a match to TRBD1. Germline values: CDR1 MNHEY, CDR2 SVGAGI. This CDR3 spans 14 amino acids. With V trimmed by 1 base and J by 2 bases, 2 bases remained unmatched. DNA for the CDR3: TGTGCCAGCAGTTACTTGGGACAGCCCTACGAGCAGTACTTC. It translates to CASSYLGQPYEQYF.

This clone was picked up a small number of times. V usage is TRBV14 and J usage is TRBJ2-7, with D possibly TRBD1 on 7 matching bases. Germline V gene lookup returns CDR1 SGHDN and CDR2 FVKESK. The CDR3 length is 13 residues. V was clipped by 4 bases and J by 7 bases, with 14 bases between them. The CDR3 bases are TGTGCCAGCAGCCGGCAACAGGGGAGGGAGCAGTACTTC. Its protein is CASSRQQGREQYF.

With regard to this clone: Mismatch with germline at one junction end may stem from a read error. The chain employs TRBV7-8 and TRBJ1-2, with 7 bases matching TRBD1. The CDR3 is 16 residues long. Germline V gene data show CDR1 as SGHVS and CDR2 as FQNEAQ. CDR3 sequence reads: CASSHILGTVKDGYPF. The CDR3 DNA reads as TGTGCCAGCAGTCATATCCTCGGGACAGTGAAAGATGGCTACCCCTTC. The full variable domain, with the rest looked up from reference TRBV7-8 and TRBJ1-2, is GAGVSQSPRYKVAKRGQDVALRCDPISGHVSLFWYQQALGQGPEFLTYFQNEAQLDKSGLPSDRFFAERPEGSVSTLKIQRTQQEDSAVYLCASSHILGTVKDGYPFGSGTRLTVV.

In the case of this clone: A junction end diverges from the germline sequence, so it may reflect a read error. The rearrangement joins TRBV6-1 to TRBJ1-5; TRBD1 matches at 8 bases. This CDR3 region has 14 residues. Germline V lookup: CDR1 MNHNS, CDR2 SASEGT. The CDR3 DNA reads TGTGCCAGCAGGGAACCAGGGGGCGATCAACCCCAGCATTTT. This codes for CASREPGGDQPQHF.

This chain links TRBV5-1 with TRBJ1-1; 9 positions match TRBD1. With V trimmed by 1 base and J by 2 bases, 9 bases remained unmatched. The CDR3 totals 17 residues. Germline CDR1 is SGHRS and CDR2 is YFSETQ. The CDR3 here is CASSLSGQGTVNTEAFF. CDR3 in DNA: TGCGCCAGCAGCTTGTCCGGACAGGGGACGGTAAACACTGAAGCTTTCTTT.